A selection of T cell receptor beta chains follows, all from one sample in a study of T cells in tuberculosis. The protocol was immunoSEQ multiplex PCR, while the TCRdb copy is restricted to in-frame clones and leaves out a portion. The table records around 29,000 clones, more than 85% of them present only once. The sequencing sample was made of PBMCs. These receptors all stem from a donor between 5 and 29 years old with latent tuberculosis or without tuberculosis infection. CDR3s include the opening cysteine and the closing phenylalanine or tryptophan. Each record gives: V gene, clone size, CDR3 protein. The size entry is marked missing in some rows and otherwise reads once, few, many or a size class.

>TRBV6-5|.
CASSSRTYLYEQYF
>TRBV29-1|.
CSVNRGQVSRAFF
>TRBV6-4|.
CASSRDRGDSGANVLTF
>TRBV9|.
CASSPDRGTSPLHF
>TRBV7-8|.
CASSSPLSGGAIDTQYF
>TRBV6-5|.
CASSYSASTYEQYF
>TRBV19|.
CASSPSTGTSTIYGYTF
>TRBV4-2|.
CASSQDTGALSNQPQHF
>TRBV5-5|.
CASSSGEPSTDTQYF
>TRBV5-1|.
CASSLFTSATDTQYF
>TRBV7-2|.
CASSLARLALTGELFF
>TRBV6-5|once
CASSSQPGLAGEQFF